This T cell receptor beta chain was identified during a study of cytomegalovirus exposure and HLA in healthy donors. Both 60 Vbeta primers and 13 Jbeta primers went into the PCR. This table comes from immunoSEQ multiplex PCR, and its TCRdb copy is limited to in-frame clones, with some not included. The sample records some 85,000 clones, around 77% being singletons. In its sample, this clone ranks as medium-sized. Deletions cut 6 bases from V and 1 base from J, with 9 bases between. Germline V gene sequence: CDR1 SEHNR, CDR2 FQNEAQ (reference sequence). The CDR3 length is 14 residues. The source of this sequence is a man aged 30 to 39 in good health and CMV-seronegative. What was sequenced was PBMCs. This chain joins TRBV7-9 and TRBJ2-2, with D possibly matching TRBD1 (5 bases). CDR3 nucleotides: TGTGCCAGCAGAAAAGGACAGAACACCGGGGAGCTGTTTTTT. Translating it yields CASRKGQNTGELFF.